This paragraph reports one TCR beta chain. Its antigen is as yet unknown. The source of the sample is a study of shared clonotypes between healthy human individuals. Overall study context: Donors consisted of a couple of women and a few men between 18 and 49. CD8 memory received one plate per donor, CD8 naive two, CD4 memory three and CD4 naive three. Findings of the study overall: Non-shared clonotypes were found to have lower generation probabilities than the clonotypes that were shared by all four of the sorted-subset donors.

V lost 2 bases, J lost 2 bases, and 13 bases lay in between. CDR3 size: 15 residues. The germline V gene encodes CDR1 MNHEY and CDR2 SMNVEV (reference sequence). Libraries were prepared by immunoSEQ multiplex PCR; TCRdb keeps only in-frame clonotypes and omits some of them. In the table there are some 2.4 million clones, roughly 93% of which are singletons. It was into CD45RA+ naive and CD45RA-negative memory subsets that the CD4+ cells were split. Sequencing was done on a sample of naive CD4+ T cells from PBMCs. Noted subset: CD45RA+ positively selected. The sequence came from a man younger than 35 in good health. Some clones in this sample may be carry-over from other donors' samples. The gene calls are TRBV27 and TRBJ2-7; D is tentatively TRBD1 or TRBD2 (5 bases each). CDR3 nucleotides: TGTGCCAGCAGTTTAGGTAGGGGACGGACCTACGAGCAGTACTTC. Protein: CASSLGRGRTYEQYF.